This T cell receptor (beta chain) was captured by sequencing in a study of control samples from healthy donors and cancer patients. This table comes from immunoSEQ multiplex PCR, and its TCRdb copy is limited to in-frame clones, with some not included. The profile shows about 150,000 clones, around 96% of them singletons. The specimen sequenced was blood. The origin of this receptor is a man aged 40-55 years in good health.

The CDR3: CASSPQRGGTEAFF. CDR3 DNA: TGTGCCAGCAGCCCCCAGCGGGGTGGCACTGAAGCTTTCTTT. The J gene is TRBJ1-1, the V gene TRBV11-2; D uncertain. The CDR3 contains 14 residues. Germline loops: CDR1 SGHAT, CDR2 FQNNGV. V lost 5 bases, J lost 4 bases, and 14 bases lay in between.